This T cell receptor beta chain was recovered during a study of blood T cell repertoires in COVID-19. Across the whole study: The cDNA or gDNA used as material had been derived from T cells, B-cell-depleted T cells, or PBMCs.

Authors' analysis steps: Amplification of reference gene primers provided the estimated nucleated cell counts. Generated by immunoSEQ multiplex PCR, the TCRdb table keeps only in-frame clones and is missing some. The V and J calls and clone size are taken from that table; D and trimming were inferred from the DNA. The data contain 170,000 or so clones, 90% of them seen just once; the ten biggest clones take up 0.45% to 0.65%. Trimming pared 3 bases from V and 7 bases from J, leaving 15 bases between. The CDR3 is made up of 14 amino acids. The V gene's germline CDR1 is MDHEN and CDR2 SYDVKM. Source material: peripheral blood. The sequence was collected from a man aged 50 or older with acute or convalescent COVID-19. The chain links TRBV28 to TRBJ2-5; the D gene is possibly TRBD1 (6 bases). This CDR3 reads CASSFPGARPTQYF. The DNA of the CDR3 is TGTGCCAGCAGTTTCCCAGGGGCAAGACCGACCCAGTACTTC.